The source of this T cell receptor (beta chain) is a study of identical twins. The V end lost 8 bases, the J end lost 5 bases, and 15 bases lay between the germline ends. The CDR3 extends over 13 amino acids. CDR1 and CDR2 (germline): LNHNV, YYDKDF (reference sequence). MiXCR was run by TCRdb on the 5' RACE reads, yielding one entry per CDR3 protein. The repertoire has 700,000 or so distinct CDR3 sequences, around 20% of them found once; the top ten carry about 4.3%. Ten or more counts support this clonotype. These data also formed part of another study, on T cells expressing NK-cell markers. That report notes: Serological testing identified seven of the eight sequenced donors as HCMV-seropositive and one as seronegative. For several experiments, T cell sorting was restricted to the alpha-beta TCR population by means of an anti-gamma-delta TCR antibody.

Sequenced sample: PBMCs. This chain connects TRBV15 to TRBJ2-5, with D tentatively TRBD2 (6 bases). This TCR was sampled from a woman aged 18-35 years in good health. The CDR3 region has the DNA TGTGCCACCCTACGTCCGGGAGTTGAGACCCAGTACTTC. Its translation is CATLRPGVETQYF.